Described below is a single T cell receptor (beta chain) sequence and its context. Antigen specificity is unknown. The repertoire was sequenced with immunoSEQ multiplex PCR; TCRdb's copy has only in-frame clones and lacks some. The sample holds hundreds of thousands of clones; roughly 90% are singletons and the top ten take roughly a tenth. This sample was taken from a study of Ad26.COV2.S vaccination and SARS-CoV-2 variants. For the study at large: Ad26.COV2.S was injected intramuscularly once or twice, 56 days apart.

Treatment given: about 20 received Ad26.COV2.S at low or high dose, single or two shots; about 5 received placebo; per-sample allocation not given. Sample collection was performed on day 63 after the first vaccine or placebo injection. Germline V gene data show CDR1 as LGHNA and CDR2 as YNFKEQ. V lost 4 bases and J 8 bases, leaving 14 bases between the germline ends. The CDR3 is 14 amino acids. Findings of the study overall: Substantial breadth was reported for post-vaccination spike-specific CD8+ and CD4+ T cells.

Material: peripheral blood, obtained in a trial of Ad26.COV2.S vaccine versus placebo. The V and J genes are TRBV4-2 and TRBJ1-4; D remains unclear. This TCR was recovered from a person between 18 and 60 years old who received the Ad26.COV2.S COVID-19 vaccine or a placebo. The DNA of the CDR3 is TGTGCCAGCAGCCTAGCCGGACCACTAGAAAAACTGTTTTTT. Its translation is CASSLAGPLEKLFF.